This T cell receptor beta chain was captured in a study of blood T cells in healthy people across ages. Using a J-beta primer mix together with a sample-barcoded 5' primer, a second PCR was run for roughly 6 to 12 cycles. TCRdb re-called the 5' RACE reads with MiXCR, one entry per CDR3 protein. The sample shows approximately 580,000 distinct CDR3 sequences, around 24% of them seen only once. This CDR3 spans 14 amino acids. Germline V gene sequence: CDR1 MNHNY, CDR2 SVGAGI (reference sequence). In this sample, this clonotype turned up a few times. The data were also submitted as part of a second study, on T cells of mothers and their children.

The receptor comes from a boy under 18 in good health. This sequence joins TRBV6-6 and TRBJ2-1; the match to TRBD2 covers 8 bases. The DNA end is more similar to TRBJ2-5, so the J call may be wrong. Sequenced input: blood. The CDR3 coding sequence is TGTGCCAGCAGTTACCTCGGGAGGGCCGAGACCCAGTACTTC. Its protein is CASSYLGRAETQYF.